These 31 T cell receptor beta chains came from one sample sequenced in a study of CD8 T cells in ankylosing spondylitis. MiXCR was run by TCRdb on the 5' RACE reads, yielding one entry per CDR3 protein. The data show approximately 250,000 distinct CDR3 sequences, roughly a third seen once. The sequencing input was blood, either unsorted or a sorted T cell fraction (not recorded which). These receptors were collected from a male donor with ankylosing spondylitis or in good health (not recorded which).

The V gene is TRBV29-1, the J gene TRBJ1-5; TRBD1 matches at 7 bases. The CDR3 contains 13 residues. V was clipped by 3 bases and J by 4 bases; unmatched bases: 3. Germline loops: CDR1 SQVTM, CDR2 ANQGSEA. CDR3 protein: CSVETGWNQPQHF. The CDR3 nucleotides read TGCAGCGTTGAGACAGGGTGGAATCAGCCCCAGCATTTT.

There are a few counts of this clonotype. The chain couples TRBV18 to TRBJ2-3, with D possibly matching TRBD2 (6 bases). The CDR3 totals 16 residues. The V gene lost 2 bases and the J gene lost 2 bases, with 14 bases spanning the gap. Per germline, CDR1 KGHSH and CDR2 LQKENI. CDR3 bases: TGTGCCAGCTCACCAGGGGTAGCGGAAATCACAGATACGCAGTATTTT. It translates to CASSPGVAEITDTQYF.

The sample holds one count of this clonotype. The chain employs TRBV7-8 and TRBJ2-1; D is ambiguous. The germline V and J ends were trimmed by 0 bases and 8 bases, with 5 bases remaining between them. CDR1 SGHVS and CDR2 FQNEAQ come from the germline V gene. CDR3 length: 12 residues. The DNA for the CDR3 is TGTGCCAGCAGCTTAGCCCCGGATGAGCAGTTCTTC. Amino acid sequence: CASSLAPDEQFF.

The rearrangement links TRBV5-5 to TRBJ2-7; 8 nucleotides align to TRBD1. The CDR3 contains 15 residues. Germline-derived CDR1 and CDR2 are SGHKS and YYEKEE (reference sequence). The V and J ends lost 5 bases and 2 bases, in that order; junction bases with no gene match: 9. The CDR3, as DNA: TGTGCCAGCAGTTCCGCGGTACAGGGGGCCTACGAGCAGTACTTC. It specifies CASSSAVQGAYEQYF.

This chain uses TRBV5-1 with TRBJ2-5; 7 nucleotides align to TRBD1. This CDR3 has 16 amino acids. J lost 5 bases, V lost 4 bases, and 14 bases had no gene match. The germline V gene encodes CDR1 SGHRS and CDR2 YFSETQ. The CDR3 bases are TGCGCCAGCAGCCAGGGGGTCGTTGCCGACACGGAGACCCAGTACTTC. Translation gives CASSQGVVADTETQYF.

The CDR3 spells CSASGQGDQPQHF. In DNA form, the CDR3 reads TGCAGTGCTAGTGGACAGGGGGATCAGCCCCAGCATTTT. The chain has TRBV20-1 and TRBJ1-5; 10 bases are a match to TRBD1. CDR3 length equals 13 residues. Germline assignment: CDR1 DFQATT and CDR2 SNEGSKA (reference sequence). The trim removed 3 bases at V and 5 bases at J, leaving 1 base unmatched.

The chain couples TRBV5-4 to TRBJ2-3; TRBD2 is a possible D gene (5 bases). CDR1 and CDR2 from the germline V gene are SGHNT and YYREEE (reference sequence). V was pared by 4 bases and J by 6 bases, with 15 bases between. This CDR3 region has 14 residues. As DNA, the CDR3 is TGTGCCAGCAGCCTCACAGCGGTTGGTGATACGCAGTATTTT. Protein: CASSLTAVGDTQYF.

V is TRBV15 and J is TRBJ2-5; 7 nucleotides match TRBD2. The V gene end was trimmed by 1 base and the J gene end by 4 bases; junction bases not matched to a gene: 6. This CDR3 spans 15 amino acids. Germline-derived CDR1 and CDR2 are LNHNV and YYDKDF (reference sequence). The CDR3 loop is CATSRVGGGLETQYF. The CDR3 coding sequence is TGTGCCACCAGCAGAGTTGGGGGGGGTCTAGAGACCCAGTACTTC.

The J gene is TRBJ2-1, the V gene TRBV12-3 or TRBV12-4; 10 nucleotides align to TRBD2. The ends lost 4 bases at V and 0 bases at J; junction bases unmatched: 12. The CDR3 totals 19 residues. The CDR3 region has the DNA TGTGCCAGCAGTTCTAGCGTAGCGGGGGGCCGAAGCTCCTACAATGAGCAGTTCTTC. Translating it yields CASSSSVAGGRSSYNEQFF.

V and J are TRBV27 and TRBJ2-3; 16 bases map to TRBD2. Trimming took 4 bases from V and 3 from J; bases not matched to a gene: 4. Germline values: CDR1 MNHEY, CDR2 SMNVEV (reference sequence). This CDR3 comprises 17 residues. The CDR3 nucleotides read TGTGCCAGCAGTTCCGGGACTAGCGGGAGGGTAACAGATACGCAGTATTTT. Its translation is CASSSGTSGRVTDTQYF.

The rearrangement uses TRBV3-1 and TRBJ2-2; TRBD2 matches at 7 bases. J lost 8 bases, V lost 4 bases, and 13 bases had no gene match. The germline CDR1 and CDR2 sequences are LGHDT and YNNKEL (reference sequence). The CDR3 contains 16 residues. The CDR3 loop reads CASSPPGLSGVGELFF. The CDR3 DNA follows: TGTGCCAGCAGCCCCCCCGGACTAAGCGGGGTAGGGGAGCTGTTTTTT.

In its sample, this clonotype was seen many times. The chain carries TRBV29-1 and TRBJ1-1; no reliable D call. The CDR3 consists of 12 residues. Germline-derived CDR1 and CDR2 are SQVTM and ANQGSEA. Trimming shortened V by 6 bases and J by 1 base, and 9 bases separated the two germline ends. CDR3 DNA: TGCAGCGTGGGTTACAGGAACACTGAAGCTTTCTTT. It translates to CSVGYRNTEAFF.

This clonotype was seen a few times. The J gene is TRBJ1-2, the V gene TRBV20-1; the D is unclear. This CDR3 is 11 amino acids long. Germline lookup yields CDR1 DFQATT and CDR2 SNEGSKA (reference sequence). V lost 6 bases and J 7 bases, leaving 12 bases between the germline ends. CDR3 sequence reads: CSAAYAGGYTF. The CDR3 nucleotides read TGCAGTGCCGCTTATGCGGGTGGCTACACCTTC.

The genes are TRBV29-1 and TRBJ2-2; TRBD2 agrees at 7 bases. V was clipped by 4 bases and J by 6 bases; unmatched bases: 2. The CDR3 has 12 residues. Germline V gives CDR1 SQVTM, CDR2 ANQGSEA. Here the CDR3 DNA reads TGCAGCGTTGGGGAGGGCCCCGGGGAGCTGTTTTTT. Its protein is CSVGEGPGELFF.

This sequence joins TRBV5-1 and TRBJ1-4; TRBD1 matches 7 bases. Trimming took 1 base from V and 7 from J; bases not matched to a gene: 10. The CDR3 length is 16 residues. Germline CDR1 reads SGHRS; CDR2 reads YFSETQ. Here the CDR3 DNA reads TGCGCCAGCAGCTTGAGTTCAGGGGGATCGAGTGAAAAACTGTTTTTT. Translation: CASSLSSGGSSEKLFF.

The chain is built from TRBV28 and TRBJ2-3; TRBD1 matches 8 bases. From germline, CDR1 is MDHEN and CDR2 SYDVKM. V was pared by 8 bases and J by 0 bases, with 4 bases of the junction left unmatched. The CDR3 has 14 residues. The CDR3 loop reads CASEGQESTDTQYF. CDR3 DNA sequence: TGTGCCAGCGAGGGACAGGAGAGCACAGATACGCAGTATTTT.

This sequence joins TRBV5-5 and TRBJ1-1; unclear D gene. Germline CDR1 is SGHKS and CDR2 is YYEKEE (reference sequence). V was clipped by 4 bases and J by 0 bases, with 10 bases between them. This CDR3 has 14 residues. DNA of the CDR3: TGTGCCAGCAGCGATCCTATGATGAACACTGAAGCTTTCTTT. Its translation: CASSDPMMNTEAFF.

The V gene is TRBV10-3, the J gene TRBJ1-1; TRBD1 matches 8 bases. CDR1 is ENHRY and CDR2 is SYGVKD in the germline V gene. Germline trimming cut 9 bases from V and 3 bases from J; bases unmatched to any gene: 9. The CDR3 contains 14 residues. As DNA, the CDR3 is TGTGCCATATCAGTGCAGGGGGCGGACACTGAAGCTTTCTTT. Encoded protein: CAISVQGADTEAFF.

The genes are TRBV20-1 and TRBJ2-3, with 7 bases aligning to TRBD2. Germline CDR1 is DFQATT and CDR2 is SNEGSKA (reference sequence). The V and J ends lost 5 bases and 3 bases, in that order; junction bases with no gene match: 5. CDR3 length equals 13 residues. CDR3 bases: TGCAGTGCTGAGCCCGGGGGGACAGATACGCAGTATTTT. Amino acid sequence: CSAEPGGTDTQYF.

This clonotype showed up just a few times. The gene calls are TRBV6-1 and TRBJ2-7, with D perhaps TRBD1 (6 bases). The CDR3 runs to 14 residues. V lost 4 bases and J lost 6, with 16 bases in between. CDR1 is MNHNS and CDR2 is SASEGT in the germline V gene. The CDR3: CASSVRTELGEQYF. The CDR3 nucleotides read TGTGCCAGCAGTGTTCGGACAGAGTTGGGCGAGCAGTACTTC.

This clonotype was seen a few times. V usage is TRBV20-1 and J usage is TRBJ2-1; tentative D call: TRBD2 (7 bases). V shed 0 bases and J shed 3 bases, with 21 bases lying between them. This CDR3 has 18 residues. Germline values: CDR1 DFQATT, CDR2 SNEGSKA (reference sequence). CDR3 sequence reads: CSARDLGGALGDYNEQFF. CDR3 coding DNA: TGCAGTGCTAGAGATTTGGGGGGGGCGCTGGGTGACTACAATGAGCAGTTCTTC.

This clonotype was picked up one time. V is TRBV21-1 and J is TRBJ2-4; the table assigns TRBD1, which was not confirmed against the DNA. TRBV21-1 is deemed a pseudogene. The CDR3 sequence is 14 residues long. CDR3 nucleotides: TGTGCCAGCCTTCCCCAGGGGGCCAAAAACATTCAGTACTTC. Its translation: CASLPQGAKNIQYF.

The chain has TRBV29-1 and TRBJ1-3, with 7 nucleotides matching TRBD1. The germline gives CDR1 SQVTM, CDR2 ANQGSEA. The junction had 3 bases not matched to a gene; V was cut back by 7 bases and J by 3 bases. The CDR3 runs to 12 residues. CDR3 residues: CSGQGYGNTIYF. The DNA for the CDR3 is TGCAGCGGACAGGGTTATGGAAACACCATATATTTT.

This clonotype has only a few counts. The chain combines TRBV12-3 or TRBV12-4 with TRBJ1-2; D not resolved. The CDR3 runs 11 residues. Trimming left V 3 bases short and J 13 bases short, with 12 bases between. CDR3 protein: CASSFASAPTF. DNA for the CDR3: TGTGCCAGCAGTTTTGCCTCTGCTCCCACCTTC.

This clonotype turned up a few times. As DNA, the CDR3 is TGCAGTGCTAGAGATCCAGTACGGACAGTCTACAATGAGCAGTTCTTC. This codes for CSARDPVRTVYNEQFF. The V call is TRBV20-1, the J call TRBJ2-1; perhaps TRBD1 as D (6 bases). Per the germline V gene, CDR1 is DFQATT and CDR2 is SNEGSKA (reference sequence). V lost 0 bases, J lost 3 bases, and 15 bases lay in between. The CDR3 totals 16 residues.

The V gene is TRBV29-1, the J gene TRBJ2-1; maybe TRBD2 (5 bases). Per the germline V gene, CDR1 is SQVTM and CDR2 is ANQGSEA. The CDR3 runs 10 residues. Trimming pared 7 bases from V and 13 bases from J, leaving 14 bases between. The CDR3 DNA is TGCAGCGCCCATTTCGGGATCCAGTTCTTC. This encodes CSAHFGIQFF.

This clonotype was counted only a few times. The CDR3 loop is CASSLAGRGSLNTEAFF. CDR3 coding DNA: TGTGCCAGCAGTTTAGCAGGGCGGGGGAGCTTGAACACTGAAGCTTTCTTT. The chain combines TRBV12-3 or TRBV12-4 with TRBJ1-1; D may be TRBD1 (5 bases). The CDR3 runs to 17 residues. Trimming removed 0 bases at V and 0 bases at J, with 14 bases between.

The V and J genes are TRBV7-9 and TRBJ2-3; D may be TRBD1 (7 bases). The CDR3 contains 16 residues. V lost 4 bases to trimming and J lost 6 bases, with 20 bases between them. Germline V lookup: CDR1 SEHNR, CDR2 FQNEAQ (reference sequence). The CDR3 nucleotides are TGTGCCAGCAGCTCCCTCCAGGGGGGCCGGGAGGATACGCAGTATTTT. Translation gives CASSSLQGGREDTQYF. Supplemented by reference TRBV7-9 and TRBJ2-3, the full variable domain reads DTGVSQNPRHKITKRGQNVTFRCDPISEHNRLYWYRQTLGQGPEFLTYFQNEAQLEKSRLLSDRFSAERPKGSFSTLEIQRTEQGDSAMYLCASSSLQGGREDTQYFGPGTRLTVL.

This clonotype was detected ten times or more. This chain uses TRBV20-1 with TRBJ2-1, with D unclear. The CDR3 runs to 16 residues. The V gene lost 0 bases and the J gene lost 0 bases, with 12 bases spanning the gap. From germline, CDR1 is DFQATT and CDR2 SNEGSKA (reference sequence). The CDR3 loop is CSARELPDSSYNEQFF. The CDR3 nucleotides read TGCAGTGCTAGAGAGCTCCCGGATAGCTCCTACAATGAGCAGTTCTTC.

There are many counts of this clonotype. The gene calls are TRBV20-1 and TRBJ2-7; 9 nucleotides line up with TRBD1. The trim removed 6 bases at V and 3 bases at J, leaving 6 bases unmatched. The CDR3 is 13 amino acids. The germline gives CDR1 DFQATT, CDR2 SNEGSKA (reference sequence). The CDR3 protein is CSAGTGSHYEQYF. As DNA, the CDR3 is TGCAGTGCCGGGACAGGGAGCCACTACGAGCAGTACTTC.

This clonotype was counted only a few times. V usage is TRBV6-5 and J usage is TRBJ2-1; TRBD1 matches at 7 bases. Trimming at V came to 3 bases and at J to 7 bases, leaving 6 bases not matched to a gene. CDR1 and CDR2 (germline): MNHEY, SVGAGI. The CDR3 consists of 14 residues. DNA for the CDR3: TGTGCCAGCAGTTATTCCGGGACAGCGAATGAGCAGTTCTTC. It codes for CASSYSGTANEQFF.